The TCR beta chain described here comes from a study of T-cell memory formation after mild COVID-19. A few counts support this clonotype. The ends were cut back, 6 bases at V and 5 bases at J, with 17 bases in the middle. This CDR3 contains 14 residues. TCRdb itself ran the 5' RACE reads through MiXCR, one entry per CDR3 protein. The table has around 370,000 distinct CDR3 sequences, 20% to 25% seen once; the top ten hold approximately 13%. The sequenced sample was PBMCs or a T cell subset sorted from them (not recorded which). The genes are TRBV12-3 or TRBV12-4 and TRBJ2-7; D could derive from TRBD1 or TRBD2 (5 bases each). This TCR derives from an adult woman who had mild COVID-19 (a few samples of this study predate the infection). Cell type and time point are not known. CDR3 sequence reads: CASSKSGSRNEQYF. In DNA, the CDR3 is TGTGCCAGCAGCAAATCAGGGAGTCGGAACGAGCAGTACTTC.